The clone carrying this T cell receptor beta chain showed up just a few times. Its antigen is as yet unknown. This entry belongs to a study of response to subunit inactivated influenza vaccine. Study-wide results and limits: Researchers suggested that each seasonal influenza vaccination recruits few new T cells.

TCRdb recomputed calls from the RT-PCR reads with MiXCR, one row per CDR3 protein. The sample lists 430,000 or so distinct CDR3 sequences, around 9.9% occurring once. The sequencing here drew on PBMCs from blood, taken 35 to 45 days after vaccination. This receptor was identified in a middle-aged man who received an inactivated influenza vaccine.

The CDR3 loop reads CASSSKGGLNTGELFF. The CDR3 DNA follows: TGTGCCAGTAGTTCAAAGGGGGGGTTGAACACCGGGGAGCTGTTTTTT. The chain recombines TRBV19 with TRBJ2-2, with D perhaps matching TRBD2 (7 bases). Germline CDR1 LNHDA, CDR2 SQIVND (reference sequence). Trimming removed 5 bases at V and 1 base at J, with 14 bases between. CDR3 length equals 16 residues.